This T cell receptor beta chain was captured by sequencing in a study of T cells after yellow fever vaccination. This clonotype was seen at least ten times. The antigen is not known. No DNA is shown, since the ends of the CDR3 on it are uncertain; the CDR3 is the one TCRdb lists. For TCR, cDNA came from 5'RACE template switching, which added a universal primer site and UMIs. MiXCR was run by TCRdb on the 5' RACE reads, yielding one entry per CDR3 protein. The sample lists 280,000 or so distinct CDR3 sequences, around 9.3% occurring once. The CDR3 numbers 16 amino acids, ends counted. Germline lookup yields CDR1 SGHRS and CDR2 YFSETQ. General study results and limits: Clones that expanded after primary vaccination mostly reappeared after the booster (96% CD4, approximately 85% CD8). Shared CD4/CD8 clonotypes were a small share, likely from convergent recombination. Abundant clonotypes (contaminants from the bulk population) could be present in FACS-sorted repertoires.

This specimen was CD4+ T cells sorted from PBMCs, taken 5 days after the yellow fever booster vaccination. The V call is TRBV5-1, the J call TRBJ2-7; the table's TRBD1 call for D was not verified on the DNA. The receptor was isolated from a young man who received the YFV17D yellow fever vaccine. Here the CDR3 reads CASSLTFGQGAREQYF.